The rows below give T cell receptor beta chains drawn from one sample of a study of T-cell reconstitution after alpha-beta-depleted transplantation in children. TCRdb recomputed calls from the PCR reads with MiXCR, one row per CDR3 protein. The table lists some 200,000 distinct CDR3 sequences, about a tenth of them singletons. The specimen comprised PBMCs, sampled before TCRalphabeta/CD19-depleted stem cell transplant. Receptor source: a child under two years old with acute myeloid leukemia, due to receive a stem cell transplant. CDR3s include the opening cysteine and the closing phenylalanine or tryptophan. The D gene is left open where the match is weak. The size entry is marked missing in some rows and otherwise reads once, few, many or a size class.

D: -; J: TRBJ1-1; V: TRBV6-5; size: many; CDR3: CASSYSAALNTEAFF; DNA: TGTGCCAGCAGTTACTCGGCAGCACTGAACACTGAAGCTTTCTTT
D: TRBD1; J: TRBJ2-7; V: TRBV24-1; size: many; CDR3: CATSAATGGRNEQYF; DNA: TGTGCCACCAGTGCCGCGACAGGGGGCCGGAACGAGCAGTACTTC
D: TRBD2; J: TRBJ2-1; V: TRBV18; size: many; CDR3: CASSPERGHNEQFF; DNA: TGTGCCAGCTCACCAGAGCGGGGCCACAATGAGCAGTTCTTC
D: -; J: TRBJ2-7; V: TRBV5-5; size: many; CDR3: CASGRTESFLYEQYF; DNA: TGTGCCAGCGGCCGGACAGAGAGTTTTCTCTACGAGCAGTACTTC
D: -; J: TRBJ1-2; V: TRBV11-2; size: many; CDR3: CASSFPRQTRGYTF; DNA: TGTGCCAGCAGCTTCCCCCGACAGACTCGGGGCTACACCTTC
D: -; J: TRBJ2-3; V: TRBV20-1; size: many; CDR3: CSASFPRETTLDTQYF; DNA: TGCAGTGCTTCCTTCCCTCGGGAGACCACCCTGGATACGCAGTATTTT
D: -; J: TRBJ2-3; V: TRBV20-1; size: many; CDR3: CSVTSGNTDTQYF; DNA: TGCAGTGTTACTAGTGGGAACACAGATACGCAGTATTTT
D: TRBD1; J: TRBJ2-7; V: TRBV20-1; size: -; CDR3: CSASGTGPYEQYF; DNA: TGCAGTGCTTCGGGGACAGGACCCTACGAGCAGTACTTC
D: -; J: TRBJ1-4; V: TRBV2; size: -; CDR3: CASSQDRSSNEKLFF; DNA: TGTGCCAGCAGTCAAGACCGAAGCTCTAATGAAAAACTGTTTTTT
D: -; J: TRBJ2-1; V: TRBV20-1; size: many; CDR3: CSARPRLAPSSYNEQFF; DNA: TGCAGTGCTAGACCCCGTCTAGCACCTAGCTCCTACAATGAGCAGTTCTTC
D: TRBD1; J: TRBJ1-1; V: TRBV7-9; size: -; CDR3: CASSSTPGTGDTEAFF; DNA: TGTGCCAGCAGCTCCACCCCCGGGACAGGGGACACTGAAGCTTTCTTT
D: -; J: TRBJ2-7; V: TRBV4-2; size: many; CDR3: CASSQGTDPRGSYEQYF; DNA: TGTGCCAGCAGCCAAGGGACAGATCCCCGAGGCTCCTACGAGCAGTACTTC
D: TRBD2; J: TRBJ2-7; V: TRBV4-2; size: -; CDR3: CAMGSRLAGARQTYEQYF; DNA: TGTGCCATGGGCTCTAGGCTAGCGGGAGCGCGCCAAACCTACGAGCAGTACTTC
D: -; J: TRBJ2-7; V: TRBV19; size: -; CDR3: CASSMDRPAYEQYF; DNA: TGTGCCAGTAGTATGGACAGACCCGCCTACGAGCAGTACTTC
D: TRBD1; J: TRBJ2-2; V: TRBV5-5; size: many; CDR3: CASSLARTGFGELFF; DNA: TGTGCCAGCAGCTTGGCCCGGACAGGGTTCGGGGAGCTGTTTTTT
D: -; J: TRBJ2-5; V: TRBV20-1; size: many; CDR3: CSAREALGETQYF; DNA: TGCAGTGCTAGGGAGGCCTTGGGGGAGACCCAGTACTTC
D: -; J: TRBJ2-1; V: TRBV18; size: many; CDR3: CASSPPVRNEQFF; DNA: TGTGCCAGCTCACCACCGGTTAGGAATGAGCAGTTCTTC
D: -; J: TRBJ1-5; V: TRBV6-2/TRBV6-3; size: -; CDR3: CASRADPSNQPQHF; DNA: TGTGCCAGCCGGGCGGATCCGAGCAATCAGCCCCAGCATTTT
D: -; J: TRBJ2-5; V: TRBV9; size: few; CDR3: CASSPRLGETQYF; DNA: TGTGCCAGCAGCCCCCGCCTCGGGGAGACCCAGTACTTC
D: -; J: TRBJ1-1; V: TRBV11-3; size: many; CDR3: CASSPRQARAFF; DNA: TGTGCCAGCAGCCCCAGACAAGCAAGAGCTTTCTTT
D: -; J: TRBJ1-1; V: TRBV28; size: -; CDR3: CASSSTPRRNTEAFF; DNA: TGTGCCAGCAGTTCCACCCCGCGACGGAACACTGAAGCTTTCTTT
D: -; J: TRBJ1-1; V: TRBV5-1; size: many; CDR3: CASSYQGYTEAFF; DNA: TGCGCCAGCAGCTATCAGGGGTACACTGAAGCTTTCTTT
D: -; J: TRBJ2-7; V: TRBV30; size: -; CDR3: CAWSVGVPYEQYF; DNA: TGTGCCTGGAGTGTAGGGGTCCCCTACGAGCAGTACTTC
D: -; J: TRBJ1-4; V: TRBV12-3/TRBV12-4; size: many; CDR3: CASSFGLGLRDEKLFF; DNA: TGTGCCAGCAGCTTTGGTCTGGGGCTGAGGGATGAAAAACTGTTTTTT
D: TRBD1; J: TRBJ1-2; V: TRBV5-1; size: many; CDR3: CASSPQSTGGIYGYTF; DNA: TGCGCCAGCAGCCCGCAATCAACAGGGGGCATCTATGGCTACACCTTC
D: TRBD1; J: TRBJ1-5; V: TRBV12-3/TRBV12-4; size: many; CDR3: CASSRDSSNQPQHF; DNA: TGTGCCAGCAGCCGGGACAGTAGCAATCAGCCCCAGCATTTT
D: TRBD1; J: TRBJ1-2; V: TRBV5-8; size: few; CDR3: CASSLEKGTGSYGYTF; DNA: TGTGCCAGCAGCTTGGAGAAGGGGACAGGGTCCTATGGCTACACCTTC
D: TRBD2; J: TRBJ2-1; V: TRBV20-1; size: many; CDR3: CSAPRVAGENNEQFF; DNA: TGCAGTGCTCCTCGGGTGGCGGGGGAGAACAATGAGCAGTTCTTC
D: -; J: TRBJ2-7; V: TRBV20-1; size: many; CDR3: CSGLKQGAYEQYF; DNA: TGCAGTGGACTCAAACAAGGGGCCTACGAGCAGTACTTC
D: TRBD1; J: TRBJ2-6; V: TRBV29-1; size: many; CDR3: CSVLGTGGNSGANVLTF; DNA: TGCAGCGTCCTGGGGACAGGGGGCAATAGTGGGGCCAACGTCCTGACTTTC
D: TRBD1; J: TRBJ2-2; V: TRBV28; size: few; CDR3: CASSPDRAGPGELFF; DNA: TGTGCCAGCAGTCCAGACAGGGCCGGTCCCGGGGAGCTGTTTTTT
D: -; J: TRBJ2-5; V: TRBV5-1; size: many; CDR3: CASSLGPYGGPSQQYF; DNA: TGCGCCAGCAGCTTGGGCCCGTACGGGGGGCCCTCCCAACAGTACTTC
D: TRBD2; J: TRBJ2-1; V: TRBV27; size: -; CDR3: CANSTPSSGSVNEQFF; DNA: TGTGCCAACAGTACCCCGTCTAGCGGGAGTGTGAATGAGCAGTTCTTC
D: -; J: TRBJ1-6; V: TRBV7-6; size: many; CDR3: CASSLDLTGPTMPYNSPLHF; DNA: TGTGCCAGCAGCTTAGATCTGACAGGACCCACCATGCCTTATAATTCACCCCTCCACTTT